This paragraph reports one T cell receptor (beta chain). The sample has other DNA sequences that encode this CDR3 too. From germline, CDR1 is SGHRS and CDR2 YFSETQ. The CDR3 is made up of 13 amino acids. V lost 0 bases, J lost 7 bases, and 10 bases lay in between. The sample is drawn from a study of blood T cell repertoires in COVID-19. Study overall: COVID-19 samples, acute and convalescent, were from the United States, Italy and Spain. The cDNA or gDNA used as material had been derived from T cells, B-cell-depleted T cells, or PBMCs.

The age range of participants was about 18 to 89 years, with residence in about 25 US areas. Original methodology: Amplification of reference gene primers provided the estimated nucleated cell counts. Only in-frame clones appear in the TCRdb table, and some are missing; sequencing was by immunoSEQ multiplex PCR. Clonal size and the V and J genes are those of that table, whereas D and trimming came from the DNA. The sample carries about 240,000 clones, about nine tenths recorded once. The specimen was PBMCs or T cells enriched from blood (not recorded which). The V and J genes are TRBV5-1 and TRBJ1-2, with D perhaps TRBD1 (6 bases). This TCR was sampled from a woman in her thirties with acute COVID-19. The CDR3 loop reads CASSLGQGSGYTF. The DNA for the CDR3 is TGCGCCAGCAGCTTGGGGCAGGGGAGTGGCTACACCTTC.